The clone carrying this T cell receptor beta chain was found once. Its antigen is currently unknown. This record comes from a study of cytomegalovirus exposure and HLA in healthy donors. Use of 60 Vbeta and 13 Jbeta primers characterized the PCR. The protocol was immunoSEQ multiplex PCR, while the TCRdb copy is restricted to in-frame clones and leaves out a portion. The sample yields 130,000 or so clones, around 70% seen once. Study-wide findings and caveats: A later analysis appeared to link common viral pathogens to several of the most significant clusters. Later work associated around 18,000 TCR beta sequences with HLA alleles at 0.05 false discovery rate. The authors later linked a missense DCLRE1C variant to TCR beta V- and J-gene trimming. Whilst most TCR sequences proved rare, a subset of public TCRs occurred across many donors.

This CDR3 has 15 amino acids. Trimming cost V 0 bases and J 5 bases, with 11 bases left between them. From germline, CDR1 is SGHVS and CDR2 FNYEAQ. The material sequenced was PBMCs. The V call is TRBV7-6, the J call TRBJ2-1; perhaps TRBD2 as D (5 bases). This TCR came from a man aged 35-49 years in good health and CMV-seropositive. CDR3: CASSLAVARNNEQFF. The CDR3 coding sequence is TGTGCCAGCAGCTTAGCGGTAGCGAGAAACAATGAGCAGTTCTTC. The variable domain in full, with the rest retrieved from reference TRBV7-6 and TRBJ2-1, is GAGVSQSPRYKVTKRGQDVALRCDPISGHVSLYWYRQALGQGPEFLTYFNYEAQQDKSGLPNDRFSAERPEGSISTLTIQRTEQRDSAMYRCASSLAVARNNEQFFGPGTRLTVL.